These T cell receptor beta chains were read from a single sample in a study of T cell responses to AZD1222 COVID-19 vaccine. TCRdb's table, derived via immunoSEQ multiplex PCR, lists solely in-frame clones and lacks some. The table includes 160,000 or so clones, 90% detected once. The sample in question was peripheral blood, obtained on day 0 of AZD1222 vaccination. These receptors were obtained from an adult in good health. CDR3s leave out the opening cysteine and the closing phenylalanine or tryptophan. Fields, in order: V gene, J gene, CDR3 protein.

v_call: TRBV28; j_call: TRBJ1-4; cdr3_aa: ASSAGPIGKLF
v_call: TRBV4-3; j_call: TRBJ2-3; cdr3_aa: ASSQESRGDTQY
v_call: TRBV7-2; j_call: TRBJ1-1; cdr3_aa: ASSSRQGRNTEAF
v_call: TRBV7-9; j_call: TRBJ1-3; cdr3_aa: ASSSWASGNTIY
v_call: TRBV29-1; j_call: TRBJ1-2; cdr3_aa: SVEASTVYYGYT
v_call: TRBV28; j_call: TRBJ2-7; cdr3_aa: ASSSIKTGAKKLD
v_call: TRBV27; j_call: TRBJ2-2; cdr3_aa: ASSFSRNTGELF
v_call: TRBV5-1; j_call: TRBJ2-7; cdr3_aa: ASSPGVGGPSYEQY
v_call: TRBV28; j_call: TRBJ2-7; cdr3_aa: ASSLRSHMGEQY
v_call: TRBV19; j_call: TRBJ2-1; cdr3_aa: ASSVGQGRYNEQF
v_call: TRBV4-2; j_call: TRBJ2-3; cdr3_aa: ASSQGTSGSTDTQY
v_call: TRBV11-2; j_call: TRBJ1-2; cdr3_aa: ASSLVGFTDGYT
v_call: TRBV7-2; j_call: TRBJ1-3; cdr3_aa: ASSLSYDFANTIY
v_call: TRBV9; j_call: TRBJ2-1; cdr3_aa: ASSVEAASITNYNEQF
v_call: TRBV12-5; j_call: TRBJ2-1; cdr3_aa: ASGLVLGGVTSGYNEQF
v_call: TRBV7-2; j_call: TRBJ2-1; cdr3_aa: ASSPGINNEQF
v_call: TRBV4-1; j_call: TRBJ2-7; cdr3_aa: ASSQESDRPYEQY
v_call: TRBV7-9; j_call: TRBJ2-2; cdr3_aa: ASRHDRGRLTGELF
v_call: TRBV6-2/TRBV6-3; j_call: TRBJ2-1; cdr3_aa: ASSSDRGNEQF
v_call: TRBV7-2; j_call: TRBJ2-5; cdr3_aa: ASSPRTGVVVETQY
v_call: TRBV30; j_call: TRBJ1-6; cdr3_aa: AWSLSGGGAPLH
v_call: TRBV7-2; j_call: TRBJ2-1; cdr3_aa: ASSLIKREGLFSEQF
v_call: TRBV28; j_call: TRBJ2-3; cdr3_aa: ASSPGLAGLYGQY
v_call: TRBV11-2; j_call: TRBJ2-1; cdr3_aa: ASSYTSGSNDEQF
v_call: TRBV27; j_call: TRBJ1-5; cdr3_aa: ASSPRSTPSNQPQH
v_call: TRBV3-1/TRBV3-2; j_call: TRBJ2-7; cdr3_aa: ASSFRDTSYEQY
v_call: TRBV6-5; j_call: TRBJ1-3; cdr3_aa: ASSRDFTGNTIY
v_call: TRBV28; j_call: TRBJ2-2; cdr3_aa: ASRPGLHTGELF
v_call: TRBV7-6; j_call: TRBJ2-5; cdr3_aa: ASSLGQLAGGGRETQY
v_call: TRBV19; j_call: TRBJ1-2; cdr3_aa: ASSPPGRVVDGYT
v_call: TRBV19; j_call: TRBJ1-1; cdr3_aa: ASSRWGVEAF
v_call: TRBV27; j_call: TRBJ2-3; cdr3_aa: ASSSIGDTDTQY
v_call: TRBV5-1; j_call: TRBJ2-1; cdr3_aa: ASSSMREGLSYNEQF
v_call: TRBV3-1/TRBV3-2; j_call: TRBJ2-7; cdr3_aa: ASSQDRGTGSYEQY
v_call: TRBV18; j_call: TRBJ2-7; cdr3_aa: ASSQGQGLGYEQY
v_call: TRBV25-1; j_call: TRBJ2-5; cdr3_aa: ASSEADRTSQETQY
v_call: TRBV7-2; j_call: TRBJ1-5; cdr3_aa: ASSSGQGNQPQH
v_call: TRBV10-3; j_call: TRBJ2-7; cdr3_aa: ATVGGGYEQY
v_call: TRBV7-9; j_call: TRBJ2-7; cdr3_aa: ASSSLAGDYEQY
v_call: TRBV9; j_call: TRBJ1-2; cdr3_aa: ASSVGQGVYGYT
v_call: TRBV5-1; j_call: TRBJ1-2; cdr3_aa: ASSLGLVLNYGYT
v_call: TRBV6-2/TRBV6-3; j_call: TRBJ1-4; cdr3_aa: ASSYSPPSEKLF
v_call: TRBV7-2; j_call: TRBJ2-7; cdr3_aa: ASSSHLTGGSYEQY
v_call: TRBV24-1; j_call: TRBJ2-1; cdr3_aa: ATSDPTMTSGSTLQGEQF
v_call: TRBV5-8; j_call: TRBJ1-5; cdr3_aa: ASSWGQGIGQPQH
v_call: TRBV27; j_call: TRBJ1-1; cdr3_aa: ASRKDSPFAEAF
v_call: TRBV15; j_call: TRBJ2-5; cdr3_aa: ATSISGSGGETQY